One sample yielded the 7 T cell receptor beta chains listed below, sequenced in a study of shared clonotypes between healthy human individuals. Generated by immunoSEQ multiplex PCR, the TCRdb table keeps only in-frame clones and is missing some. The table lists roughly 2.6 million clones, just over 90% of them singletons, with roughly 0.15% in the top ten. The material sequenced was naive CD4+ T cells sorted from blood. Subset described: CD45RA+ positively selected. Receptors originate from a man younger than 35 in good health.

This clone was seen a few times. CDR3 amino acids: CSVSPRLAPEAFF. In nucleotides, the CDR3 is TGCAGCGTGAGTCCCAGATTGGCTCCAGAAGCTTTCTTT. This chain links TRBV29-1 with TRBJ1-1; D ambiguous. V lost 6 bases and J 8 bases, leaving 19 bases between the germline ends. The CDR3 contains 13 residues. Germline CDR1 SQVTM, CDR2 ANQGSEA.

This clone was found once. The J gene is TRBJ1-3, the V gene TRBV15, with D possibly TRBD1 on 5 matching bases. In germline, CDR1 is LNHNV, CDR2 YYDKDF (reference sequence). V was cut by 2 bases and J by 0 bases, with 20 bases left in between. The CDR3 runs to 19 residues. The chain's CDR3 is CATSRHISTGLTSGNTIYF. CDR3 sequence (DNA): TGTGCCACCAGCAGACACATATCCACGGGACTGACCTCTGGAAACACCATATATTTT.

This clone was seen more than once but under ten times. CDR3: CASSYEEGEAFF. DNA for the CDR3: TGTGCCAGCAGTTACGAGGAAGGTGAAGCTTTCTTT. This sequence joins TRBV6-6 and TRBJ1-1; D gene ambiguous. The V end was cut by 2 bases, the J end by 7 bases, with 8 bases between. Per germline, CDR1 MNHNY and CDR2 SVGAGI (reference sequence). The CDR3 runs to 12 residues.

The chain recombines TRBV11-2 with TRBJ2-2; 9 bases agree with TRBD1. Germline values: CDR1 SGHAT, CDR2 FQNNGV. The CDR3 loop spans 16 amino acids. Trimming removed 1 base from V and 2 bases from J; junction bases left unmatched: 2. The CDR3: CASSLGTGVNTGELFF. CDR3 sequence (DNA): TGTGCCAGCAGCTTAGGGACAGGGGTAAACACCGGGGAGCTGTTTTTT. Full variable domain (remainder filled in from reference TRBV11-2 and TRBJ2-2): EAGVAQSPRYKIIEKRQSVAFWCNPISGHATLYWYQQILGQGPKLLIQFQNNGVVDDSQLPKDRFSAERLKGVDSTLKIQPAKLEDSAVYLCASSLGTGVNTGELFFGEGSRLTVL.

The gene calls are TRBV7-2 and TRBJ2-1, with 8 nucleotides matching TRBD2. The V segment lost 0 bases and the J segment 9 bases; nucleotides outside the gene matches: 7. The germline V gene has CDR1 SGHTA and CDR2 FQGNSA. The length of the CDR3 is 15 residues. The DNA for the CDR3 is TGTGCCAGCAGCTTAGCGAGCGGGGGTGGGATTGAGCAGTTCTTC. It encodes CASSLASGGGIEQFF.

The chain joins TRBV7-9 to TRBJ2-6; D is perhaps TRBD1 (6 bases). Trimming removed 3 bases at V and 4 bases at J, with 10 bases between. Per the germline V gene, CDR1 is SEHNR and CDR2 is FQNEAQ (reference sequence). This CDR3 has 15 amino acids. DNA of the CDR3: TGTGCCAGCAGCTTCCCAGGGGCCGGGGCCAACGTCCTGACTTTC. Translation gives CASSFPGAGANVLTF. The full variable domain, completed using reference TRBV7-9 and TRBJ2-6, is DTGVSQNPRHKITKRGQNVTFRCDPISEHNRLYWYRQTLGQGPEFLTYFQNEAQLEKSRLLSDRFSAERPKGSFSTLEIQRTEQGDSAMYLCASSFPGAGANVLTFGAGSRLTVL.

This clone has a handful of counts. The rearrangement uses TRBV7-9 and TRBJ1-1; 7 nucleotides agree with TRBD1. J lost 2 bases, V lost 7 bases, and 10 bases had no gene match. The CDR3 contains 15 residues. Germline CDR1 and CDR2: SEHNR and FQNEAQ (reference sequence). The CDR3 reads CASTDWDRLNTEAFF. Written as DNA, the CDR3 is TGTGCCAGCACCGATTGGGACAGACTAAACACTGAAGCTTTCTTT.